A single sample is the source of the 3 T cell receptor beta chains below, sequenced in a study of T cell responses to AZD1222 COVID-19 vaccine. Some clones are missing from TCRdb's copy, which holds only in-frame ones; the method was immunoSEQ multiplex PCR. The sample yields 150,000 or so clones, 90% seen once. The sample in question was peripheral blood, obtained on day 0 of AZD1222 vaccination. The receptors were gathered from an adult in good health.

This clone was counted a few times. The rearrangement joins TRBV2 to TRBJ1-2; a possible D gene is TRBD1 (6 bases). Looked up from germline, CDR1 is SNHLY and CDR2 is FYNNEI. V was trimmed by 8 bases and J by 8 bases, leaving 18 bases between them. The CDR3 runs 13 residues. The CDR3 loop is CASWEPGHKGYTF. Here the CDR3 DNA reads TGTGCCAGCTGGGAACCGGGACACAAGGGCTACACCTTC.

The genes are TRBV27 and TRBJ1-5; 7 bases fit TRBD1. The length of the CDR3 is 15 residues. Germline CDR1 is MNHEY and CDR2 is SMNVEV (reference sequence). V shed 2 bases and J 4 bases; nucleotides not matched to a gene: 5. CDR3 DNA sequence: TGTGCCAGCAGTTTAGGACAGGTAGGGAATCAGCCCCAGCATTTT. Translated, it gives CASSLGQVGNQPQHF.

The genes are TRBV7-9 and TRBJ2-3; 9 nucleotides line up with TRBD2. V lost 5 bases, J lost 0 bases, and 6 bases stayed unmatched. Germline-derived CDR1 and CDR2 are SEHNR and FQNEAQ (reference sequence). The CDR3 totals 16 residues. The CDR3 region has the DNA TGTGCCAGCAGCGCGACTAGCGGATCTAGCACAGATACGCAGTATTTT. Translated: CASSATSGSSTDTQYF.